The next 20 T cell receptor beta chains were all read from a single sample in a study of blood T cell repertoires in COVID-19. The repertoire was sequenced with immunoSEQ multiplex PCR; TCRdb's copy has only in-frame clones and lacks some. The sample lists a few hundred thousand clones, more than 75% seen once, with roughly 2% in the top ten. The sequencing input was PBMCs or T cells enriched from blood (not recorded which). These receptors all come from a man aged 35 to 55 in a cohort exposed to, infected with or recovered from COVID-19 (not recorded which).

The chain carries TRBV6-5 and TRBJ1-5; 7 bases map to TRBD1. Germline V CDR1 and CDR2: MNHEY, SVGAGI. The CDR3 length is 14 residues. The V and J ends lost 5 bases and 6 bases, in that order; junction bases with no gene match: 7. This chain's CDR3 is CASSLNRGGQPQHF. CDR3 coding DNA: TGTGCCAGCAGTCTGAACAGGGGAGGTCAGCCCCAGCATTTT.

The chain couples TRBV4-1 to TRBJ2-7, with 11 bases that match TRBD1. This CDR3 has 15 amino acids. Germline CDR1 and CDR2: MGHRA and YSYEKL. The V and J ends lost 3 bases and 2 bases, in that order; junction bases with no gene match: 3. The CDR3, as DNA: TGCGCCAGCAGCCACGGGGACAGGGGGACCTACGAGCAGTACTTC. Its protein is CASSHGDRGTYEQYF.

The chain employs TRBV3-1 (or the pseudogene TRBV3-2) and TRBJ1-3; D gene uncertain. The CDR3 sequence is 14 residues long. In germline, CDR1 is LGHDT, CDR2 YNNKEL (reference sequence). V lost 3 bases, J lost 4 bases, and 10 bases lay in between. CDR3 sequence reads: CASSQGSDGNTIYF. The CDR3, as DNA: TGTGCCAGCAGCCAGGGCTCTGACGGAAACACCATATATTTT.

The chain links TRBV18 to TRBJ1-4; 8 nucleotides align to TRBD1. The CDR3 runs 15 residues. Unmatched junction bases numbered 6, after V lost 6 bases and J lost 3 bases. The germline V gene has CDR1 KGHSH and CDR2 LQKENI. The CDR3 coding sequence is TGTGCCAGCTCCCCTTACAGGGGGGCTAATGAAAAACTGTTTTTT. Amino acids: CASSPYRGANEKLFF.

V is TRBV7-2 and J is TRBJ2-2; D gene unclear. The germline V and J ends were trimmed by 1 base and 7 bases, with 13 bases remaining between them. CDR3 length equals 15 residues. Germline CDR1 reads SGHTA; CDR2 reads FQGNSA. CDR3 bases: TGTGCCAGCAGCTTAGTCGGAACCCGAGGCGGGGAGCTGTTTTTT. Protein sequence: CASSLVGTRGGELFF. The variable domain in full, with the rest retrieved from reference TRBV7-2 and TRBJ2-2, is GAGVSQSPSNKVTEKGKDVELRCDPISGHTALYWYRQSLGQGLEFLIYFQGNSAPDKSGLPSDRFSAERTGGSVSTLTIQRTQQEDSAVYLCASSLVGTRGGELFFGEGSRLTVL.

The chain carries TRBV3-1 (or the pseudogene TRBV3-2) and TRBJ1-2; 7 nucleotides line up with TRBD1. In germline, CDR1 is LGHDT, CDR2 YNNKEL (reference sequence). The CDR3 consists of 14 residues. The J segment lost 2 bases and the V segment lost 4 bases, leaving 4 bases of the junction unmatched. For the CDR3, the DNA is TGTGCCAGCAGCCGGGGACAGTCAAACTATGGCTACACCTTC. Its translation: CASSRGQSNYGYTF.

The chain links TRBV11-1 to TRBJ2-7, with 12 nucleotides matching TRBD2. Germline V lookup: CDR1 SGHAT, CDR2 FQDESV (reference sequence). With V trimmed by 5 bases and J by 2 bases, 4 bases remained unmatched. The CDR3 spans 15 residues. CDR3 in amino acids: CASSPRLAGAYEQYF. The CDR3 region has the DNA TGTGCCAGCAGCCCCAGACTAGCGGGAGCCTACGAGCAGTACTTC.

This clone occurred once. V is TRBV5-5 and J is TRBJ2-5, with 13 bases fitting TRBD2. J gave up 5 bases and V 4 bases, and 8 bases lay outside the gene matches. The CDR3 covers 16 residues. CDR1 is SGHKS, CDR2 YYEKEE, per germline (reference sequence). The chain's CDR3 is CASSQRTSGSGETQYF. The CDR3 DNA sequence: TGTGCCAGCAGCCAAAGGACTAGCGGGAGTGGGGAGACCCAGTACTTC. Supplemented by reference TRBV5-5 and TRBJ2-5, the full variable domain reads DAGVTQSPTHLIKTRGQQVTLRCSPISGHKSVSWYQQVLGQGPQFIFQYYEKEERGRGNFPDRFSARQFPNYSSELNVNALLLGDSALYLCASSQRTSGSGETQYFGPGTRLLVL.

This clone was counted a few times. The chain is built from TRBV5-4 and TRBJ2-2; 8 bases fit TRBD2. V gave up 0 bases and J gave up 5 bases; unmatched junction bases: 3. The V gene's germline CDR1 is SGHNT and CDR2 YYREEE (reference sequence). This CDR3 is 15 amino acids long. CDR3 sequence (DNA): TGTGCCAGCAGCTTGGGGGGACTAGGTACCGGGGAGCTGTTTTTT. Translated: CASSLGGLGTGELFF.

The V and J genes are TRBV6-5 and TRBJ2-5, with TRBD1 matching 7 bases. V lost 6 bases to trimming and J lost 3 bases; unmatched junction nucleotides: 4. The CDR3 loop spans 13 amino acids. The germline V gene has CDR1 MNHEY and CDR2 SVGAGI. The CDR3 loop is CASSGDREETQYF. The CDR3 DNA reads TGTGCCAGCAGCGGCGACAGGGAAGAGACCCAGTACTTC.

V is TRBV7-9 and J is TRBJ1-2, with 11 bases identical to TRBD1. CDR3 size: 15 residues. From germline, CDR1 is SEHNR and CDR2 FQNEAQ (reference sequence). V lost 5 bases, J lost 4 bases, and 6 bases stayed unmatched. CDR3 nucleotides: TGTGCCAGCAGCCCGGACAGGGGGCTTGGCTATGGCTACACCTTC. Translation: CASSPDRGLGYGYTF.

The chain is built from TRBV5-8 and TRBJ2-6; no definite D call. The V gene lost 2 bases and the J gene lost 4 bases, with 7 bases spanning the gap. The germline V gene encodes CDR1 SGHTS and CDR2 YDEGEE. This CDR3 is built from 14 residues. Here the CDR3 reads CASSFGAGANVLTF. In DNA form, the CDR3 reads TGTGCCAGCAGCTTTGGAGCGGGGGCCAACGTCCTGACTTTC.

On this clone itself: At one end the junction does not follow the germline gene, possibly because of a read error. The gene calls are TRBV19 and TRBJ2-1; D not resolved. From germline, CDR1 is LNHDA and CDR2 SQIVND (reference sequence). The CDR3 runs to 14 residues. The CDR3 here is CASSIRVSHNEQFF. For the CDR3, the DNA is TGTGCCAGTAGTATCCGGGTCTCCCACAATGAGCAGTTCTTC.

Note on this clone: The junction shows a germline mismatch at one end, possibly a read error. The chain employs TRBV2 and TRBJ2-1, with 9 bases aligning to TRBD2. CDR1 is SNHLY, CDR2 FYNNEI, per germline. CDR3 length equals 16 residues. CDR3 in amino acids: CASREGGASGTEEQFF. CDR3 DNA: TGTGCCAGCAGAGAAGGGGGGGCTAGCGGGACTGAAGAGCAGTTCTTC.

This chain joins TRBV5-4 and TRBJ2-1, with 9 bases lining up with TRBD2. The trim removed 3 bases at V and 7 bases at J, leaving 11 bases unmatched. This CDR3 has 16 residues. The germline gives CDR1 SGHNT, CDR2 YYREEE (reference sequence). The CDR3 reads CASSSPLAGRKNEQFF. The CDR3 nucleotides are TGTGCCAGCAGCTCACCTCTAGCGGGAAGGAAGAATGAGCAGTTCTTC.

V and J are TRBV9 and TRBJ1-1; D gene unclear. This CDR3 is 11 amino acids long. Trimming took 4 bases from V and 11 from J, leaving 12 bases between them. Germline V CDR1 and CDR2: SGDLS, YYNGEE. The CDR3 protein is CASSPAGGAFF. As DNA, the CDR3 is TGTGCCAGCAGCCCAGCCGGAGGCGCTTTCTTT. The full variable domain, in which reference TRBV9 and TRBJ1-1 provide the parts outside the CDR3, is DSGVTQTPKHLITATGQRVTLRCSPRSGDLSVYWYQQSLDQGLQFLIQYYNGEERAKGNILERFSAQQFPDLHSELNLSSLELGDSALYFCASSPAGGAFFGQGTRLTVV.

This clone has only a few counts. The V gene is TRBV7-9, the J gene TRBJ2-1; 7 bases map to TRBD2. With V trimmed by 1 base and J by 0 bases, 12 bases remained unmatched. There are 19 residues in the CDR3. In germline, CDR1 is SEHNR, CDR2 FQNEAQ (reference sequence). As DNA, the CDR3 is TGTGCCAGCAGCTTAGACCGGGCTAGCGGAAAGAGCTCCTACAATGAGCAGTTCTTC. The encoded protein is CASSLDRASGKSSYNEQFF. The entire variable domain, with the rest obtained from reference TRBV7-9 and TRBJ2-1, is as follows: DTGVSQNPRHKITKRGQNVTFRCDPISEHNRLYWYRQTLGQGPEFLTYFQNEAQLEKSRLLSDRFSAERPKGSFSTLEIQRTEQGDSAMYLCASSLDRASGKSSYNEQFFGPGTRLTVL.

The chain carries TRBV11-2 and TRBJ2-1; D call uncertain. The germline V gene encodes CDR1 SGHAT and CDR2 FQNNGV. V lost 5 bases to trimming and J lost 5 bases, with 4 bases between them. This CDR3 spans 11 amino acids. CDR3 amino acids: CASSQNNEQFF. The CDR3 DNA is TGTGCCAGCAGCCAAAACAATGAGCAGTTCTTC.

The chain recombines TRBV28 with TRBJ1-2, with D maybe TRBD1 (6 bases). CDR3 length: 15 residues. CDR1 MDHEN and CDR2 SYDVKM come from the germline V gene. Trimming took off 6 bases at V and 0 bases at J, with 14 bases between the two ends. CDR3 sequence: CASRRFDRTNYGYTF. CDR3 DNA: TGTGCCAGCAGGCGATTCGACAGGACTAACTATGGCTACACCTTC.

V and J are TRBV19 and TRBJ1-2; TRBD1 aligns across 12 bases. Germline lookup yields CDR1 LNHDA and CDR2 SQIVND (reference sequence). V trimming: 5 bases; J trimming: 7 bases; junction bases outside the gene matches: 2. CDR3 size: 13 residues. The CDR3 loop is CASSLGQGAGYTF. In DNA form, the CDR3 reads TGTGCCAGTAGTCTGGGACAGGGGGCTGGCTACACCTTC.